This TCR beta chain was sequenced in a study of shared clonotypes between healthy human individuals. Trimming cost V 0 bases and J 11 bases, with 23 bases left between them. Germline V CDR1 and CDR2: SGHDT, YYEEEE. The CDR3 sequence is 16 residues long. Naive CD8 cells were CD45RO-negative, positively selected for CCR7, excluding terminally differentiated effector memory CD45RA+ cells. Donors included only healthy HIV-negative adults lacking recent acute infections or vaccinations. In the original workflow: ImmunoSEQ supplied junction-only sequences lacking quality scores, so filtering was different. The assay was immunoSEQ multiplex PCR, and TCRdb's table has in-frame clones only and misses some. V and J calls and clone size are those listed in that table; D and trimming were worked out from the DNA. Here the sample spans approximately 2,000,000 clones, approximately 92% being singletons.

The sample was naive CD8+ T cells from PBMCs. This TCR derives from a man aged 18 to 35 in good health. Some clones in this sample may be carry-over from other donors' samples. This chain connects TRBV5-6 to TRBJ1-1, with a tentative D call TRBD1 (5 bases). The CDR3 here is CASSLGGNDSPVWAFF. The CDR3 nucleotides read TGTGCCAGCAGCTTGGGGGGGAATGACTCCCCGGTTTGGGCTTTCTTT.